What follows are 8 T cell receptor beta chains derived from one specimen sequenced in a study of T-cell memory formation after mild COVID-19. Via MiXCR, TCRdb re-called the 5' RACE reads, giving one row per CDR3 protein. Counted here are over 400,000 distinct CDR3 sequences, 20% to 30% occurring once; the ten biggest clones make up about an eighth. The source material was PBMCs or a T cell subset sorted from them (not recorded which). All receptors come from an adult woman who had mild COVID-19 (a few samples of this study predate the infection). Cell type and time point are not known.

This clonotype has only a few counts. The CDR3 loop reads CASSLRQGATSNYGYTF. The CDR3 DNA reads as TGTGCCAGCAGTTTACGACAGGGGGCTACCTCGAACTATGGCTACACCTTC. V is TRBV12-3 or TRBV12-4 and J is TRBJ1-2; 10 bases map to TRBD1. The J segment lost 2 bases and the V segment lost 2 bases, leaving 8 bases of the junction unmatched. This CDR3 region has 17 residues.

In this sample, this clonotype turned up a few times. The V call is TRBV6-6, the J call TRBJ2-3, with 8 bases matching TRBD2. The CDR3 length is 13 residues. Germline trimming cut 6 bases from V and 2 bases from J; bases unmatched to any gene: 1. Germline CDR1 reads MNHNY; CDR2 reads SVGAGI (reference sequence). CDR3 nucleotide sequence: TGTGCCAGCAGACTAGCGGTCACAGATACGCAGTATTTT. Protein sequence: CASRLAVTDTQYF.

This clonotype was observed a handful of times. V and J are TRBV7-8 and TRBJ2-3; D gene ambiguous. Deletions cut 4 bases from V and 1 base from J, with 12 bases between. Germline CDR1 SGHVS, CDR2 FQNEAQ. The CDR3 is made up of 15 amino acids. The CDR3 DNA is TGTGCCAGCAGCTCGGACGGCCGGGGCACAGATACGCAGTATTTT. The encoded protein is CASSSDGRGTDTQYF.

This clonotype was counted only a few times. The chain links TRBV7-2 to TRBJ2-7; TRBD2 matches 7 bases. Trimming cost V 5 bases and J 3 bases; bases outside gene matches: 4. The germline V gene encodes CDR1 SGHTA and CDR2 FQGNSA. The CDR3 is 13 amino acids. Written as DNA, the CDR3 is TGTGCCAGCAGCCTGGGACTATTCTACGAGCAGTACTTC. The encoded protein is CASSLGLFYEQYF.

A word on this clonotype: At one boundary the junction diverges from the germline segment, which might be a read error. The gene calls are TRBV15 and TRBJ2-1, with D perhaps given as TRBD1 or TRBD2 (7 bases each). This CDR3 region has 13 residues. The germline V gene has CDR1 LNHNV and CDR2 YYDKDF (reference sequence). The CDR3 DNA follows: TGTGCCACCAGCCGAGACAGGGAGGGCCAGCAGTTCTTC. Protein product: CATSRDREGQQFF.

V and J are TRBV6-2 or TRBV6-3 and TRBJ1-5; D is undetermined. V was trimmed by 0 bases and J by 0 bases, leaving 15 bases between them. The germline V gene encodes CDR1 MNHEY and CDR2 SVGEGT. The CDR3 is 18 residues long. The CDR3: CASSYSGWESHSNQPQHF. The CDR3 region has the DNA TGTGCCAGCAGTTACTCCGGGTGGGAGAGTCATAGCAATCAGCCCCAGCATTTT.

This clonotype has only a few counts. V and J are TRBV6-5 and TRBJ1-3; D might be TRBD1 (5 bases). Germline V gene data show CDR1 as MNHEY and CDR2 as SVGAGI. The V gene lost 6 bases and the J gene lost 0 bases, with 15 bases spanning the gap. This CDR3 is 16 amino acids long. CDR3 sequence (DNA): TGTGCCAGCAGGCATTCCAGTGGGGGCTCTGGAAACACCATATATTTT. Its translation: CASRHSSGGSGNTIYF.

The sample holds a few counts of this clonotype. The chain is built from TRBV7-2 and TRBJ2-7, with 9 positions matching TRBD2. V shed 1 base, J shed 2 bases, and the junction held 6 bases outside the gene matches. In germline, CDR1 is SGHTA, CDR2 FQGNSA. This CDR3 has 16 amino acids. This CDR3 reads CASSLVGSGSPYEQYF. The CDR3 nucleotides are TGTGCCAGCAGCTTAGTAGGTAGCGGGAGCCCCTACGAGCAGTACTTC.